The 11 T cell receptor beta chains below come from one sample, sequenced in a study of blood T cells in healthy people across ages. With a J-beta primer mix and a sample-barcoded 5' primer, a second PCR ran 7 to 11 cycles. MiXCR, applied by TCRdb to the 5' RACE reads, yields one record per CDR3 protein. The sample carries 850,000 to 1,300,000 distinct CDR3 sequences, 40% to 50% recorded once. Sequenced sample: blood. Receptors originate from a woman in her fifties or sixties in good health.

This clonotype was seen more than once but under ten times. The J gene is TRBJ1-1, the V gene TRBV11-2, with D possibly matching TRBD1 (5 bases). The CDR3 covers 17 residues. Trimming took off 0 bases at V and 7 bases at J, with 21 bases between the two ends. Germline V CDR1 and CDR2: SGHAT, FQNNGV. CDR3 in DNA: TGTGCCAGCAGCTTAGAAGGTGGATACACAGGTGGCGATGAAGCTTTCTTT. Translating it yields CASSLEGGYTGGDEAFF.

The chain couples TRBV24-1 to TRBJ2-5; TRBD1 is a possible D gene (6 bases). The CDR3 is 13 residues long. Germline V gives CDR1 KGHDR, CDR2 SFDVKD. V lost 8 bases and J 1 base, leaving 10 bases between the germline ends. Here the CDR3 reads CATKRGSQETQYF. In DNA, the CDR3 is TGTGCCACCAAAAGGGGGTCCCAAGAGACCCAGTACTTC.

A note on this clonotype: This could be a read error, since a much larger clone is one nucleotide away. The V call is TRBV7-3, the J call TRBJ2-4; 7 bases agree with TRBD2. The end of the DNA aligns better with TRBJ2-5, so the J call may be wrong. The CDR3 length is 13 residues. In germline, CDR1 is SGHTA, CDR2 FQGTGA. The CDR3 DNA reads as TGTGCCAGCAGCTCAGGACTAGAAGAGACCCAGTACTTC. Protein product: CASSSGLEETQYF.

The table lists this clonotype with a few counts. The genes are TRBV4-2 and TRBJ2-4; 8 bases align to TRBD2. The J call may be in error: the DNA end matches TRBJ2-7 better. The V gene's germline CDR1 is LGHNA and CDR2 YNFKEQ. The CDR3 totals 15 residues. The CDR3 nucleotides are TGTGCCAGCAGCCAAGTTGTCGGGAGGGCCCTCGAGCAGTACTTC. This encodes CASSQVVGRALEQYF.

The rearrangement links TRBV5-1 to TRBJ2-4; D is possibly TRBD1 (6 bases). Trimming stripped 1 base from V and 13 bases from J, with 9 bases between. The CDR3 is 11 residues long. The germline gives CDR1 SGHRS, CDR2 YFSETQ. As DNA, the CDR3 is TGCGCCAGCAGCTTGAAGGGGGTGCAGTACTTC. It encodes CASSLKGVQYF.

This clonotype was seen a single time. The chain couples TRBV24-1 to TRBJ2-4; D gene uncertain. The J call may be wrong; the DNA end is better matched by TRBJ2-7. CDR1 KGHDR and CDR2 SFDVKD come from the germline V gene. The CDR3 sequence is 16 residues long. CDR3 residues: CATSDLRSPRLYEQYF. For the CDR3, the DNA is TGTGCCACCAGTGATTTGAGGTCCCCAAGGTTGTACGAGCAGTACTTC.

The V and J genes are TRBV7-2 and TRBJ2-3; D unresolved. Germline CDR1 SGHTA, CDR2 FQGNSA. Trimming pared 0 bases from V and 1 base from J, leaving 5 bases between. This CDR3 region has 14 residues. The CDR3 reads CASSLAFRTDTQYF. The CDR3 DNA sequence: TGTGCCAGCAGCTTAGCGTTCCGCACAGATACGCAGTATTTT.

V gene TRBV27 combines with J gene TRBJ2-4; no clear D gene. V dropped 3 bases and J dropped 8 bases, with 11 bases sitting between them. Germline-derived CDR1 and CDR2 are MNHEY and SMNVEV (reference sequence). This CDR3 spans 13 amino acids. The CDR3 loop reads CASSFLSGDIQYF. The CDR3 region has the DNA TGTGCCAGCAGTTTTCTGAGTGGCGACATTCAGTACTTC.

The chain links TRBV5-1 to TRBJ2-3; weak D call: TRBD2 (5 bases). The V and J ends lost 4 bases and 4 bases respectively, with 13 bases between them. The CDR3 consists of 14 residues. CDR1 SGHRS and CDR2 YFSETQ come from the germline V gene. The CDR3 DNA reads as TGCGCCAGCAGCAGCGGTGGTCTTGCAGATACGCAGTATTTT. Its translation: CASSSGGLADTQYF. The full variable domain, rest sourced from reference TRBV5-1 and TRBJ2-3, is KAGVTQTPRYLIKTRGQQVTLSCSPISGHRSVSWYQQTPGQGLQFLFEYFSETQRNKGNFPGRFSGRQFSNSRSEMNVSTLELGDSALYLCASSSGGLADTQYFGPGTRLTVL.

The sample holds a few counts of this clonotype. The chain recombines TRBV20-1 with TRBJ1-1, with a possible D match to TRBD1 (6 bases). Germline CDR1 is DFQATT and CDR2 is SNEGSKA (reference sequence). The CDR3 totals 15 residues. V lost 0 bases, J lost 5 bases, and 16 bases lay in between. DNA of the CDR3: TGCAGTGCTAGAGATTGGGGGGGCGGGAGTACTGAAGCTTTCTTT. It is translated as CSARDWGGGSTEAFF.

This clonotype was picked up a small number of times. CDR3: CSVGGRSENIQYF. As DNA, the CDR3 is TGCAGCGTCGGGGGACGGTCAGAGAACATTCAGTACTTC. The gene calls are TRBV29-1 and TRBJ2-4; perhaps TRBD2 as D (6 bases). Germline lookup yields CDR1 SQVTM and CDR2 ANQGSEA. The CDR3 extends over 13 amino acids. Between the trimmed V and J ends, which lost 6 bases and 7 bases, there was a span of 16 bases.